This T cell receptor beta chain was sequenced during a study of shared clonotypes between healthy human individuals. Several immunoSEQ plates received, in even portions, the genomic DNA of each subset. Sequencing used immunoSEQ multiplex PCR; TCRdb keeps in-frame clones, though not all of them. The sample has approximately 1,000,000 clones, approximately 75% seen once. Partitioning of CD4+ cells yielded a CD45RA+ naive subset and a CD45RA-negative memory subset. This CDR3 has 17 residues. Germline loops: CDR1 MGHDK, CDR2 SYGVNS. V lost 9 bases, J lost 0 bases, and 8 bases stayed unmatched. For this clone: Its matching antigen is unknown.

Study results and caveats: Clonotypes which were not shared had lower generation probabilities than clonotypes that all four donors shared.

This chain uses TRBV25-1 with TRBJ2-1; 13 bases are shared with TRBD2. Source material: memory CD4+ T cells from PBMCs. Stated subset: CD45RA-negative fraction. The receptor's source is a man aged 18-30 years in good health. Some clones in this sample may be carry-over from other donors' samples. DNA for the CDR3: TGTGCCAGTAAACCGGGACTAGCGGGAAGCTCCTACAATGAGCAGTTCTTC. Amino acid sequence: CASKPGLAGSSYNEQFF.